What follows are 27 T cell receptor beta chains derived from one specimen sequenced in a study of CD8+CD57+ T cells in acquired aplastic anemia. Patients who underwent sequencing had shown CD8+CD57+ cell expansion by flow cytometry. TCR beta VDJ and CDR3 profiles were obtained from a genomic DNA template. TCRdb ran MiXCR on the reads and lists one entry per CDR3 protein. The sample gives around 200,000 distinct CDR3 sequences, less than 60% of which show up once; about 8.8% is in the top ten. The sample was sorted CD4+, CD8+, or CD8+CD57+ T cells (not recorded which) from PBMCs. Receptors were obtained from a human donor with aplastic anemia.

This chain connects TRBV10-3 to TRBJ1-5, with a weak D call TRBD1 (5 bases). CDR3 length: 14 amino acids. V was cut by 10 bases and J by 3 bases, with 16 bases left in between. The germline gives CDR1 ENHRY, CDR2 SYGVKD. CDR3 sequence reads: CASSIRGYNQPQHF. The CDR3 DNA follows: TGTGCCAGCAGCATCCGGGGGTACAATCAGCCCCAGCATTTT.

J is TRBJ2-6 and V is TRBV20-1; D unclear. The V and J ends lost 4 bases and 0 bases respectively, with 10 bases between them. CDR3 length: 15 amino acids. CDR1 DFQATT and CDR2 SNEGSKA come from the germline V gene (reference sequence). The CDR3 nucleotides are TGCAGTGCTATTAGTCCGAACTCTGGGGCCAACGTCCTGACTTTC. Encoded protein: CSAISPNSGANVLTF.

The CDR3 sequence: CASSAGLAGSYEQYF. In DNA, the CDR3 is TGTGCCAGCAGTGCGGGGCTAGCGGGATCCTACGAGCAGTACTTC. This chain links TRBV2 with TRBJ2-7; TRBD2 agrees at 9 bases. With 4 bases clipped from V and 1 base from J, the junction kept 5 bases outside the gene matches. The CDR3 runs 15 residues. Germline CDR1 is SNHLY and CDR2 is FYNNEI.

This clonotype was counted many times. The chain carries TRBV10-3 and TRBJ1-2; 7 positions match TRBD1. Per the germline V gene, CDR1 is ENHRY and CDR2 is SYGVKD. CDR3 length: 16 residues. J lost 4 bases, V lost 1 base, and 9 bases had no gene match. CDR3 DNA: TGTGCCATCAGTGAGTTACGAAGGGGGCGCGGCTATGGCTACACCTTC. This encodes CAISELRRGRGYGYTF.

This rearrangement joins TRBV2 to TRBJ1-3; TRBD1 matches 7 bases. The length of the CDR3 is 15 residues. Germline trimming cut 4 bases from V and 2 bases from J; bases unmatched to any gene: 5. Germline-derived CDR1 and CDR2 are SNHLY and FYNNEI. The CDR3 protein is CASSGTGSAGNTIYF. The DNA of the CDR3 is TGTGCCAGCAGTGGGACAGGTTCGGCTGGAAACACCATATATTTT. Looking up the rest from reference TRBV2 and TRBJ1-3 gives the full variable domain: EPEVTQTPSHQVTQMGQEVILRCVPISNHLYFYWYRQILGQKVEFLVSFYNNEISEKSEIFDDQFSVERPDGSNFTLKIRSTKLEDSAMYFCASSGTGSAGNTIYFGEGSWLTVV.

This clonotype occurred many times. The chain combines TRBV7-3 with TRBJ2-3; TRBD2 agrees at 7 bases. CDR3 size: 15 residues. Germline lookup yields CDR1 SGHTA and CDR2 FQGTGA. The trim removed 5 bases at V and 0 bases at J, leaving 5 bases unmatched. This chain's CDR3 is CASSPGSGSTDTQYF. DNA of the CDR3: TGTGCCAGCAGCCCGGGTAGCGGGAGCACAGATACGCAGTATTTT.

This clonotype was counted ten times or more. An end of the junction does not agree with germline; a read error may underlie this. This chain uses TRBV6-5 with TRBJ1-5; D gene ambiguous. From germline, CDR1 is MNHEY and CDR2 SVGAGI. The CDR3 has 14 residues. The CDR3 sequence is CASSYDPNGGRPSF. As DNA, the CDR3 is TGTGCCAGCAGTTACGATCCGAATGGTGGACGGCCGAGTTTT.

This clonotype has only a few counts. The chain combines TRBV7-9 with TRBJ2-1; the match to TRBD2 covers 7 bases. Germline V gene lookup returns CDR1 SEHNR and CDR2 FQNEAQ (reference sequence). The CDR3 contains 13 residues. The CDR3 sequence: CAGKRDSYNEQFF. The CDR3 nucleotides read TGTGCAGGAAAGCGGGACTCCTACAATGAGCAGTTCTTC.

This clonotype has at least ten counts. Because the CDR3 is missing its conserved closing phenylalanine or tryptophan, this is likely a read error. The DNA is left out, because the CDR3 cannot be placed on it with certainty; the CDR3 is given as TCRdb lists it. The V gene is TRBV27, the J gene TRBJ1-6. The CDR3 extends over 10 residues, inclusive of both ends. Germline CDR1 is MNHEY and CDR2 is SMNVEV (reference sequence). CDR3 region: CASSYRPSNL.

This rearrangement joins TRBV18 to TRBJ1-4; a possible D gene is TRBD1 (5 bases). Germline lookup yields CDR1 KGHSH and CDR2 LQKENI. Trimming left V 4 bases short and J 7 bases short, with 10 bases between. CDR3 length: 13 residues. In DNA form, the CDR3 reads TGTGCCAGCTCACGAGGGACGGGTGAAAAACTGTTTTTT. This translates into CASSRGTGEKLFF.

The chain employs TRBV2 and TRBJ1-6; D gene uncertain. The germline V gene has CDR1 SNHLY and CDR2 FYNNEI. The CDR3 contains 13 residues. Trimming took 3 bases from V and 12 from J, leaving 12 bases between them. CDR3 in amino acids: CASSDQVAEPLHF. In nucleotides, the CDR3 is TGTGCCAGCAGTGACCAGGTGGCAGAACCCCTCCACTTT.

The chain couples TRBV9 to TRBJ2-7; D uncertain. CDR1 is SGDLS, CDR2 YYNGEE, per germline. Trimming cost V 5 bases and J 3 bases, with 15 bases left between them. This CDR3 contains 14 residues. The CDR3 DNA reads as TGTGCCAGCAGTAAGCAGGTTACCAACTACGAGCAGTACTTC. Protein product: CASSKQVTNYEQYF.

This clonotype was counted ten times or more. The CDR3 protein is CASSLGRVGGELFF. CDR3 DNA: TGTGCCAGCAGCCTTGGTAGGGTGGGCGGGGAGCTGTTTTTT. This sequence joins TRBV7-2 and TRBJ2-2; D unresolved. V was cut by 5 bases and J by 7 bases, with 14 bases left in between. The V gene's germline CDR1 is SGHTA and CDR2 FQGNSA. The CDR3 is made up of 14 amino acids.

This clonotype was counted between two and nine times. This sequence may be a read error, since a much larger clone differs from it by one base. This rearrangement joins TRBV6-6 to TRBJ2-5; D gene uncertain. Germline V gene sequence: CDR1 MNHNY, CDR2 SVGAGI (reference sequence). The CDR3 runs 11 residues. Trimming cost V 7 bases and J 5 bases, with 8 bases left between them. CDR3 DNA sequence: TGTGCCAGCATGGGGTGGGAGACCCAGTACTTC. It specifies CASMGWETQYF.

The V gene is TRBV7-6, the J gene TRBJ2-6; a possible D gene is TRBD2 (6 bases). The CDR3 sequence is 17 residues long. The germline V gene encodes CDR1 SGHVS and CDR2 FNYEAQ. V gave up 2 bases and J gave up 1 base, with 12 bases separating them. The CDR3 is CASSLRVGGSGANVLTF. CDR3 DNA sequence: TGTGCCAGCAGCTTAAGGGTCGGGGGTTCTGGGGCCAACGTCCTGACTTTC.

This clonotype has a count of ten or more. V usage is TRBV19 and J usage is TRBJ1-1; D uncertain. Germline CDR1 is LNHDA and CDR2 is SQIVND (reference sequence). The CDR3 runs to 14 residues. The V gene lost 3 bases and the J gene lost 7 bases, with 15 bases spanning the gap. CDR3 coding DNA: TGTGCCAGTAGTATTAGGGATGGGGTGGGTGAAGCTTTCTTT. It specifies CASSIRDGVGEAFF.

This chain joins TRBV20-1 and TRBJ2-5; either TRBD1 or TRBD2 may fit D (5 bases each). The CDR3 extends over 13 amino acids. Trimming removed 6 bases at V and 5 bases at J, with 16 bases between. CDR1 is DFQATT, CDR2 SNEGSKA, per germline (reference sequence). The chain's CDR3 is CSALLGRAETQYF. The CDR3 DNA is TGCAGTGCCCTCCTGGGACGGGCTGAGACCCAGTACTTC.

This clonotype was observed at least ten times. J is TRBJ2-3 and V is TRBV9; 8 bases line up with TRBD1. Looked up from germline, CDR1 is SGDLS and CDR2 is YYNGEE. The CDR3 length is 17 residues. Unmatched junction bases numbered 9, after V lost 3 bases and J lost 0 bases. The CDR3 sequence is CASSGPWGQASTDTQYF. In nucleotides, the CDR3 is TGTGCCAGCAGCGGACCCTGGGGACAGGCCAGCACAGATACGCAGTATTTT.

The chain joins TRBV18 to TRBJ1-1; D is unresolved. Trimming left V 1 base short and J 0 bases short, with 12 bases between. Germline CDR1 KGHSH, CDR2 LQKENI. CDR3 length equals 16 residues. This CDR3 is CASSPQTSIMNTEAFF. The CDR3 region has the DNA TGTGCCAGCTCACCACAGACAAGCATCATGAACACTGAAGCTTTCTTT.

This chain uses TRBV5-4 with TRBJ1-1; D might be TRBD1 (6 bases). This CDR3 contains 13 residues. Germline V gene lookup returns CDR1 SGHNT and CDR2 YYREEE (reference sequence). The ends were cut back, 1 base at V and 7 bases at J, with 11 bases in the middle. Here the CDR3 DNA reads TGTGCCAGCAGCTTGAGTGGAGGGGGTGAAGCTTTCTTT. Translation: CASSLSGGGEAFF.

This clonotype has a handful of counts. The V call is TRBV24-1, the J call TRBJ2-7; perhaps D is TRBD1 or TRBD2 (5 bases each). The germline V gene encodes CDR1 KGHDR and CDR2 SFDVKD. V was clipped by 2 bases and J by 9 bases, with 19 bases between them. CDR3 size: 15 residues. CDR3 region: CATSDSGTDTTWQYF. The DNA of the CDR3 is TGTGCCACCAGTGATTCGGGGACGGACACTACCTGGCAGTACTTC.

The chain carries TRBV29-1 and TRBJ2-1; D unresolved. Between the trimmed V and J ends, which lost 4 bases and 9 bases, there was a span of 13 bases. Germline V gives CDR1 SQVTM, CDR2 ANQGSEA. CDR3 size: 12 residues. Written as DNA, the CDR3 is TGCAGCGTTGGTACGGCCTCCAGTGAGCAGTTCTTC. It codes for CSVGTASSEQFF.

This clonotype was detected many times. In nucleotides, the CDR3 is TGTGCCAGCAGCTTAACCCCTGGAGAGACCCAGTACTTC. Residues: CASSLTPGETQYF. The chain carries TRBV7-3 and TRBJ2-5, with D uncertain. From germline, CDR1 is SGHTA and CDR2 FQGTGA. Deletions cut 0 bases from V and 4 bases from J, with 6 bases between. CDR3 length: 13 residues.

This clonotype was found a few times. This chain joins TRBV10-1 and TRBJ1-4; D uncertain. The CDR3 consists of 11 residues. Germline V gene sequence: CDR1 WNHNN, CDR2 SYGVQD (reference sequence). V was cut by 0 bases and J by 9 bases, with 2 bases left in between. CDR3 sequence: CASSESKKLFF. CDR3 bases: TGCGCCAGCAGTGAGTCTAAAAAACTGTTTTTT.

The chain employs TRBV10-3 and TRBJ1-5; D is perhaps TRBD1 (5 bases). V dropped 2 bases and J dropped 5 bases, with 13 bases sitting between them. CDR1 is ENHRY and CDR2 is SYGVKD in the germline V gene. The CDR3 sequence is 15 residues long. CDR3 nucleotide sequence: TGTGCCATCAGTGAGGGGGGGACGTACCATCAGCCCCAGCATTTT. Its translation: CAISEGGTYHQPQHF.

This clonotype was seen repeatedly, ten times or more. This chain joins TRBV24-1 and TRBJ2-5, with D perhaps TRBD1 (6 bases). V was cut by 12 bases and J by 2 bases, with 12 bases left in between. Germline V gene sequence: CDR1 KGHDR, CDR2 SFDVKD. The CDR3 loop spans 12 amino acids. DNA for the CDR3: TGTGCCTCCGCAGGGGATCAAGAGACCCAGTACTTC. It encodes CASAGDQETQYF.

At least ten counts were recorded for this clonotype. CDR3 sequence: CASSEAGALGTDTQYF. DNA of the CDR3: TGTGCCAGCAGTGAGGCGGGGGCACTGGGCACAGATACGCAGTATTTT. The chain couples TRBV2 to TRBJ2-3; D is perhaps TRBD2 (7 bases). CDR1 is SNHLY and CDR2 is FYNNEI in the germline V gene. The CDR3 extends over 16 amino acids. V was cut by 3 bases and J by 1 base, with 14 bases left in between.